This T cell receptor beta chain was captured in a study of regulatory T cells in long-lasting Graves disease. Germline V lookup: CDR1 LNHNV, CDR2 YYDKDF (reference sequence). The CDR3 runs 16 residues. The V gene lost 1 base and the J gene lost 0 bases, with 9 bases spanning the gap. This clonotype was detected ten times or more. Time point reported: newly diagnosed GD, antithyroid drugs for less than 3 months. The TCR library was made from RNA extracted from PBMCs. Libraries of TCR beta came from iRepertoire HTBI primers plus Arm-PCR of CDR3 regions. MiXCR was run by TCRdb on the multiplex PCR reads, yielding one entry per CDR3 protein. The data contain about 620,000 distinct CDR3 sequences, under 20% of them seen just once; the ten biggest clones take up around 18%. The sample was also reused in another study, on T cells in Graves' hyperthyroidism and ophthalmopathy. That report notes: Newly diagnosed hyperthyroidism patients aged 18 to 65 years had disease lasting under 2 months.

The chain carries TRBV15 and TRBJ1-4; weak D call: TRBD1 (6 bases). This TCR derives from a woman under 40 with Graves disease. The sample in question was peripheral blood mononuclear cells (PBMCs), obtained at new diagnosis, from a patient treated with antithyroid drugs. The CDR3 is CATSRVRGATNEKLFF. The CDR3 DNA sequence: TGTGCCACCAGCAGAGTCAGGGGTGCAACTAATGAAAAACTGTTTTTT.